The 28 T cell receptor beta chains listed next were all sequenced from one sample in a study of blood T cells in healthy people across ages. Combining a sample-barcoded 5' primer with a J-beta primer mix, a second PCR ran for 7 to 11 cycles. TCRdb processed the 5' RACE reads anew with MiXCR; each CDR3 protein has one entry. Of about 1.6 million distinct CDR3 sequences listed, roughly a third were seen once; the top ten hold about 11%. Input material: blood. These receptors were collected from a woman aged 25 to 45 in good health.

CDR3 sequence (DNA): TGTGCCAGCAGTTTGGGACCCCTTGAGGGTTCACCCCTCCACTTT. Translation: CASSLGPLEGSPLHF. This chain connects TRBV12-3 or TRBV12-4 to TRBJ1-6; tentative D call: TRBD1 (5 bases). This CDR3 is 15 amino acids long. Trimming left V 3 bases short and J 9 bases short, with 15 bases between.

Only a few counts were recorded for this clonotype. The CDR3 bases are TGTGCCAGCAGGGTGTGGGGGTCCTACGAGCAGTACTTC. Protein sequence: CASRVWGSYEQYF. The chain combines TRBV27 with TRBJ2-7, with D possibly being TRBD1 or TRBD2 (5 bases each). The germline V gene has CDR1 MNHEY and CDR2 SMNVEV (reference sequence). The CDR3 sequence is 13 residues long. Trimming removed 6 bases at V and 1 base at J, with 10 bases between.

This clonotype was counted only a few times. The chain has TRBV6-6 and TRBJ1-1; D call uncertain. There are 13 residues in the CDR3. From germline, CDR1 is MNHNY and CDR2 SVGAGI (reference sequence). V shed 1 base and J shed 1 base, with 4 bases lying between them. In nucleotides, the CDR3 is TGTGCCAGCAGTTACTTGGCGAACACTGAAGCTTTCTTT. Encoded protein: CASSYLANTEAFF.

This clonotype was found many times. The chain couples TRBV4-2 to TRBJ2-7; TRBD1 is a possible D gene (6 bases). Germline-derived CDR1 and CDR2 are LGHNA and YNFKEQ. Trimming stripped 0 bases from V and 5 bases from J, with 17 bases between. The CDR3 extends over 16 amino acids. The chain's CDR3 is CASSQEGGVKTHEQYF. The CDR3 coding sequence is TGTGCCAGCAGCCAAGAAGGGGGAGTTAAGACCCACGAGCAGTACTTC.

In its sample, this clonotype was seen a few times. J is TRBJ2-7 and V is TRBV10-3, with 7 bases identical to TRBD2. Germline V CDR1 and CDR2: ENHRY, SYGVKD. The CDR3 is 12 residues long. After removal of 7 bases from V and 6 bases from J, the junction contained 6 bases not matched to a gene. The DNA for the CDR3 is TGTGCCATCATCGGCGGGAGCGGCGAGCAGTACTTC. This codes for CAIIGGSGEQYF.

The DNA of the CDR3 is TGTGCCAGCAGTTTGCGGGACGGGGACGTTGGGGGCTACACCTTC. It codes for CASSLRDGDVGGYTF. V gene TRBV27 combines with J gene TRBJ1-2; TRBD1 might be the D (5 bases). CDR1 MNHEY and CDR2 SMNVEV come from the germline V gene (reference sequence). CDR3 length: 15 residues. Trimming removed 3 bases from V and 8 bases from J, with 19 bases in between.

This clonotype was seen a handful of times. The chain joins TRBV20-1 to TRBJ1-5; maybe TRBD1 (5 bases). From germline, CDR1 is DFQATT and CDR2 SNEGSKA (reference sequence). The germline V and J ends were trimmed by 3 bases and 5 bases, with 14 bases remaining between them. This CDR3 region has 14 residues. Written as DNA, the CDR3 is TGCAGTGCTAGCCCTGGCAGGGAGGATCAGCCCCAGCATTTT. Protein product: CSASPGREDQPQHF.

This clonotype appeared a few times. The chain recombines TRBV6-5 with TRBJ1-6; 7 nucleotides line up with TRBD1. The germline CDR1 and CDR2 sequences are MNHEY and SVGAGI. Trimming removed 6 bases from V and 9 bases from J; junction bases left unmatched: 5. This CDR3 is built from 13 residues. This CDR3 is CASSRQGGSPLHF. CDR3 coding DNA: TGTGCCAGCAGCCGACAGGGAGGTTCACCCCTCCACTTT.

This clonotype was seen more than once but under ten times. The rearrangement joins TRBV4-1 to TRBJ1-2, with TRBD1 matching over 7 bases. The CDR3 spans 13 residues. The junction had 3 bases not matched to a gene; V was cut back by 3 bases and J by 5 bases. Germline V gives CDR1 MGHRA, CDR2 YSYEKL. In DNA, the CDR3 is TGCGCCAGCAGCCAGACAGGGCAATATGGCTACACCTTC. It specifies CASSQTGQYGYTF.

This chain links TRBV5-1 with TRBJ2-3; 9 bases are shared with TRBD2. This CDR3 has 17 residues. CDR1 is SGHRS, CDR2 YFSETQ, per germline. J was trimmed by 7 bases and V by 7 bases; bases with no gene match: 19. CDR3 residues: CASGTSVAGESRNTQYF. CDR3 nucleotides: TGCGCCAGCGGCACCTCAGTAGCGGGGGAGTCTCGTAATACGCAGTATTTT.

The chain couples TRBV20-1 to TRBJ1-1; tentative D call: TRBD1 (6 bases). The CDR3 spans 14 residues. The ends were cut back, 5 bases at V and 1 base at J, with 14 bases in the middle. Looked up from germline, CDR1 is DFQATT and CDR2 is SNEGSKA (reference sequence). The CDR3 coding sequence is TGCAGTGCTGGACTGAGGGGGACGAACACTGAAGCTTTCTTT. Translation: CSAGLRGTNTEAFF.

The J gene is TRBJ1-1, the V gene TRBV9; D is undetermined. V was shortened by 3 bases and J by 2 bases, with 17 bases between the two germline ends. Germline V lookup: CDR1 SGDLS, CDR2 YYNGEE. This CDR3 contains 16 residues. CDR3 nucleotides: TGTGCCAGCAGCGGGCCGGGTACGGGAGATAACACTGAAGCTTTCTTT. Protein sequence: CASSGPGTGDNTEAFF. The variable domain in full, completed from reference TRBV9 and TRBJ1-1, reads DSGVTQTPKHLITATGQRVTLRCSPRSGDLSVYWYQQSLDQGLQFLIQYYNGEERAKGNILERFSAQQFPDLHSELNLSSLELGDSALYFCASSGPGTGDNTEAFFGQGTRLTVV.

V and J are TRBV20-1 and TRBJ2-3, with D unresolved. The V gene lost 3 bases and the J gene lost 4 bases, with 14 bases spanning the gap. Germline CDR1 is DFQATT and CDR2 is SNEGSKA (reference sequence). The CDR3 runs to 14 residues. The CDR3 region is CSASPASYADTQYF. The CDR3 nucleotides read TGCAGTGCTAGCCCAGCAAGTTACGCAGATACGCAGTATTTT.

This clonotype was counted between two and nine times. The chain carries TRBV29-1 and TRBJ1-6; 10 positions match TRBD1. Germline V gene data show CDR1 as SQVTM and CDR2 as ANQGSEA. CDR3 length: 15 residues. The V and J ends lost 7 bases and 10 bases, in that order; junction bases with no gene match: 13. The CDR3 sequence: CSASTGTGVGSPLHF. In nucleotides, the CDR3 is TGCAGCGCCTCAACCGGGACAGGGGTTGGGTCACCCCTCCACTTT.

This clonotype was observed at least ten times. The chain is built from TRBV10-3 and TRBJ2-1, with a tentative D call TRBD2 (6 bases). The CDR3 is 15 residues long. Germline V CDR1 and CDR2: ENHRY, SYGVKD. V was trimmed by 11 bases and J by 0 bases, leaving 17 bases between them. This chain's CDR3 is CASRGAGTSYNEQFF. The DNA for the CDR3 is TGTGCCTCCCGAGGGGCGGGGACCTCCTACAATGAGCAGTTCTTC.

This chain links TRBV9 with TRBJ2-1; no clear D gene. Germline V CDR1 and CDR2: SGDLS, YYNGEE. The V and J ends lost 5 bases and 4 bases respectively, with 13 bases between them. CDR3 size: 14 residues. The chain's CDR3 is CASSPHEIYNEQFF. DNA of the CDR3: TGTGCCAGCAGTCCTCACGAAATATACAATGAGCAGTTCTTC.

This clonotype was recorded many times. The CDR3 loop is CSARDLRGSTDTQYF. DNA of the CDR3: TGCAGTGCTAGAGATCTCCGCGGGAGCACAGATACGCAGTATTTT. The V gene is TRBV20-1, the J gene TRBJ2-3; tentative D call: TRBD2 (5 bases). This CDR3 comprises 15 residues. Germline V gene data show CDR1 as DFQATT and CDR2 as SNEGSKA (reference sequence). Deletions cut 0 bases from V and 0 bases from J, with 10 bases between.

The rearrangement uses TRBV28 and TRBJ2-1; D is perhaps TRBD1 or TRBD2 (5 bases each). The germline CDR1 and CDR2 sequences are MDHEN and SYDVKM. V was clipped by 5 bases and J by 4 bases, with 15 bases between them. The CDR3 is 15 amino acids. The CDR3 loop is CASSRPGTSYNEQFF. The CDR3 nucleotides read TGTGCCAGCAGTCGTCCCGGGACGTCATACAATGAGCAGTTCTTC. The full variable domain, its missing parts supplied by reference TRBV28 and TRBJ2-1, is DVKVTQSSRYLVKRTGEKVFLECVQDMDHENMFWYRQDPGLGLRLIYFSYDVKMKEKGDIPEGYSVSREKKERFSLILESASTNQTSMYLCASSRPGTSYNEQFFGPGTRLTVL.

This clonotype has just a few counts. The V gene is TRBV5-4, the J gene TRBJ2-7; 8 bases match TRBD1. Germline V CDR1 and CDR2: SGHNT, YYREEE (reference sequence). The CDR3 consists of 15 residues. V was clipped by 4 bases and J by 3 bases; unmatched bases: 9. The CDR3 here is CASSPGTGKSYEQYF. CDR3 DNA sequence: TGTGCCAGCAGCCCTGGGACAGGCAAGAGCTACGAGCAGTACTTC. Drawing the rest from reference TRBV5-4 and TRBJ2-7, the complete variable domain is ETGVTQSPTHLIKTRGQQVTLRCSSQSGHNTVSWYQQALGQGPQFIFQYYREEENGRGNFPPRFSGLQFPNYSSELNVNALELDDSALYLCASSPGTGKSYEQYFGPGTRLTVT.

This clonotype has a count of ten or more. Germline and junction disagree at one end, which may indicate a read error. The rearrangement joins TRBV4-1 to TRBJ2-7, with D possibly being TRBD2 (6 bases). Germline assignment: CDR1 MGHRA and CDR2 YSYEKL. The CDR3 length is 14 residues. CDR3 nucleotides: TGTGCCAGCAGCCCCCGGGGGAGCTCCTACGAGCAGTACTTC. As protein: CASSPRGSSYEQYF.

This clonotype was seen a handful of times. The chain couples TRBV11-1 to TRBJ2-2, with D perhaps being TRBD1 or TRBD2 (5 bases each). Germline V gene sequence: CDR1 SGHAT, CDR2 FQDESV (reference sequence). Trimming pared 7 bases from V and 3 bases from J, leaving 15 bases between. This CDR3 spans 15 amino acids. CDR3 sequence reads: CASIGRGADTGELFF. DNA of the CDR3: TGTGCCAGCATCGGGCGAGGGGCGGACACCGGGGAGCTGTTTTTT.

In this sample, this clonotype turned up a few times. The genes are TRBV4-1 and TRBJ2-1; D is uncertain. Germline values: CDR1 MGHRA, CDR2 YSYEKL. CDR3 length: 9 amino acids. Trimming removed 10 bases at V and 8 bases at J, with 6 bases between. This CDR3 is CATHHEQFF. The CDR3 coding sequence is TGCGCCACGCACCATGAGCAGTTCTTC.

This clonotype appeared many times. The junction does not match germline at one end; this may be a read error. This chain joins TRBV28 and TRBJ2-5; no definite D call. Germline CDR1 is MDHEN and CDR2 is SYDVKM. The CDR3 contains 11 residues. This CDR3 reads CASSLVGTQYF. CDR3 coding DNA: TGCGCCAGCAGCTTGGTGGGGACCCAGTACTTC.

Concerning this clonotype itself: One junction end disagrees with the germline gene, perhaps due to a read error. The J gene is TRBJ1-6, the V gene TRBV12-3 or TRBV12-4; 11 bases are a match to TRBD1. This CDR3 has 15 residues. CDR3 loop: CASSLHGTGGSPRHF. The CDR3 bases are TGTGCCAGCAGTTTACACGGGACAGGGGGTTCACCCCGCCACTTT.

The chain employs TRBV6-2 or TRBV6-3 and TRBJ1-5; 9 bases agree with TRBD1. This CDR3 is built from 15 residues. Germline V lookup: CDR1 MNHEY, CDR2 SVGEGT. The ends lost 4 bases at V and 6 bases at J; junction bases unmatched: 7. The CDR3 DNA sequence: TGTGCCAGCAGTTCTACCGGGACAGGGAGTCAGCCCCAGCATTTT. Translated: CASSSTGTGSQPQHF.

This clonotype was counted only a few times. J is TRBJ2-5 and V is TRBV27; TRBD2 aligns across 9 bases. Losses at the gene ends were 2 bases for V and 5 bases for J; bases not matched to a gene: 3. CDR1 is MNHEY and CDR2 is SMNVEV in the germline V gene (reference sequence). The CDR3 runs 14 residues. The CDR3 DNA is TGTGCCAGCAGTTTACAGAGCGGGAGGGAGACCCAGTACTTC. This translates into CASSLQSGRETQYF.

This sequence joins TRBV7-6 and TRBJ2-1; 14 bases map to TRBD2. V was pared by 5 bases and J by 4 bases, with 7 bases of the junction left unmatched. The CDR3 runs to 17 residues. Germline loops: CDR1 SGHVS, CDR2 FNYEAQ. CDR3 amino acids: CASSNRLAGGLYNEQFF. The DNA of the CDR3 is TGTGCCAGCAGCAACAGACTAGCGGGGGGGTTATACAATGAGCAGTTCTTC.

As concerns this clonotype: The junction shows a germline mismatch at one end, possibly a read error. V usage is TRBV28 and J usage is TRBJ2-7; 7 positions match TRBD2. The CDR3 is 12 residues long. The germline gives CDR1 MDHEN, CDR2 SYDVKM. CDR3 amino acids: CASSFGDYGQYF. CDR3 coding DNA: TGTGCCAGCAGTTTCGGGGACTACGGGCAGTACTTC.